Sequencing of this T cell receptor (beta chain) was carried out in a study of OX40 agonist ivuxolimab in advanced cancers. TCRdb's copy holds only in-frame clones and misses some; the assay was immunoSEQ multiplex PCR. This table holds tens of thousands of clones, approximately 90% found once. Points on this clone: Its antigen is unidentified.

Regarding the study as a whole: Those patients achieving a partial response at 0.1-3.0 mg/kg showed among the lowest clonal expansion.

Germline V lookup: CDR1 LNHNV, CDR2 YYDKDF (reference sequence). CDR3 size: 14 residues. J was trimmed by 9 bases and V by 0 bases; bases with no gene match: 0. V and J are TRBV15 and TRBJ2-1; 12 bases map to TRBD2. The receptor was derived from an adult with an advanced solid tumor such as melanoma, head and neck, liver or kidney cancer. This specimen consisted of CD4+ or CD8+ T cells sorted from blood, obtained in a trial of the OX40 agonist ivuxolimab. CDR3 amino acids: CATSRETSGSEQFF. As DNA, the CDR3 is TGTGCCACCAGCAGAGAGACTAGCGGGAGTGAGCAGTTCTTC.